This T cell receptor (beta chain) is from a study of early T cells in non-severe SARS-CoV-2 infection. Study background: Chains stayed unpaired after sequencing of bulk RNA from unsorted whole blood. Study results and limitations: Anti-spike CD8 responses were favored by VDJdb matching, which missed private and CD4 specificities.

Unique molecular identifiers were affixed to single, distinct cDNA molecules. TCRdb reanalysed the 5' RACE reads using MiXCR and keeps one entry per CDR3 protein. The table shows 100,000 to 150,000 distinct CDR3 sequences, with just under 15% occurring only once. The CDR3 runs 16 residues. The J segment lost 6 bases and the V segment lost 6 bases, leaving 12 bases of the junction unmatched. There are a few counts of this clonotype. Antigen: not known. The rearrangement uses TRBV12-3 or TRBV12-4 and TRBJ2-2, with 8 bases identical to TRBD1. The TCR was taken from an adult who was a healthcare worker with PCR-confirmed SARS-CoV-2 infection or an uninfected control (not recorded which). The sequenced material came from whole blood. The CDR3 loop reads CASRKTGVFASGELFF. CDR3 nucleotide sequence: TGTGCCAGCAGGAAGACAGGGGTATTCGCGTCCGGGGAGCTGTTTTTT.